The 23 T cell receptor beta chains in this list originate from one sample, sequenced in a study of T cell responses to AZD1222 COVID-19 vaccine. Sequencing was performed with immunoSEQ multiplex PCR; in TCRdb, only in-frame clones are kept and a portion is missing. The sample shows over 130,000 clones, and approximately 2% sits with its ten largest clones. The sequenced material came from peripheral blood. The origin of the receptors is an adult in good health.

The chain combines TRBV11-3 with TRBJ1-2; a possible D gene is TRBD1 (6 bases). CDR1 and CDR2 (germline): SGHNT, YENEEA. This CDR3 contains 14 residues. Trimming shortened V by 1 base and J by 2 bases, and 8 bases separated the two germline ends. This CDR3 reads CASSLGQANYGYTF. The CDR3 region has the DNA TGTGCCAGCAGCTTAGGACAGGCGAACTATGGCTACACCTTC.

The J gene is TRBJ2-7, the V gene TRBV7-9; D ambiguous. With 4 bases removed from V and 2 bases from J, the gap between germline ends came to 12 bases. This CDR3 is built from 14 residues. In germline, CDR1 is SEHNR, CDR2 FQNEAQ (reference sequence). CDR3 bases: TGTGCCAGCAGCTCGGGTCCTGGGACCTACGAGCAGTACTTC. The encoded protein is CASSSGPGTYEQYF.

Concerning this clone: The same CDR3 can be traced to other DNA sequences in this sample. This rearrangement joins TRBV2 to TRBJ2-3, with 7 bases aligning to TRBD1. Germline V gene sequence: CDR1 SNHLY, CDR2 FYNNEI. The V and J ends lost 9 bases and 0 bases, in that order; junction bases with no gene match: 3. CDR3 length equals 13 residues. CDR3 bases: TGTGCCAGTAGGACAGGAAGCACAGATACGCAGTATTTT. This gives the protein CASRTGSTDTQYF.

The chain uses TRBV11-2 and TRBJ2-5; D gene unclear. The germline V gene has CDR1 SGHAT and CDR2 FQNNGV. Trimming stripped 0 bases from V and 1 base from J, with 15 bases between. CDR3 length equals 17 residues. As DNA, the CDR3 is TGTGCCAGCAGCTTAGATCGTGGGGTATCATCCCAAGAGACCCAGTACTTC. Its translation: CASSLDRGVSSQETQYF.

This chain uses TRBV5-1 with TRBJ2-5; no reliable D call. Germline CDR1 is SGHRS and CDR2 is YFSETQ. CDR3 size: 14 residues. Trimming stripped 0 bases from V and 0 bases from J, with 6 bases between. CDR3 protein: CASSLEQHQETQYF. CDR3 in DNA: TGCGCCAGCAGCTTGGAGCAGCACCAAGAGACCCAGTACTTC.

The chain links TRBV5-6 to TRBJ2-5; TRBD1 matches at 8 bases. Germline CDR1 and CDR2: SGHDT and YYEEEE. The CDR3 is made up of 15 amino acids. The junction had 9 bases not matched to a gene; V was cut back by 4 bases and J by 4 bases. CDR3 residues: CASSRGQAVRETQYF. CDR3 nucleotide sequence: TGTGCCAGCAGCCGGGGACAGGCGGTCCGAGAGACCCAGTACTTC.

V is TRBV7-8 and J is TRBJ1-5, with D uncertain. Germline values: CDR1 SGHVS, CDR2 FQNEAQ. V was cut by 1 base and J by 0 bases, with 10 bases left in between. The CDR3 totals 16 residues. The CDR3 nucleotides are TGTGCCAGCAGCTTAGGAGCCGGGAATAGCAATCAGCCCCAGCATTTT. Translated: CASSLGAGNSNQPQHF. The entire variable domain, with the rest obtained from reference TRBV7-8 and TRBJ1-5, is as follows: GAGVSQSPRYKVAKRGQDVALRCDPISGHVSLFWYQQALGQGPEFLTYFQNEAQLDKSGLPSDRFFAERPEGSVSTLKIQRTQQEDSAVYLCASSLGAGNSNQPQHFGDGTRLSIL.

This chain links TRBV6-5 with TRBJ2-1; D possibly corresponds to TRBD1 (6 bases). The CDR3 runs to 15 residues. The germline CDR1 and CDR2 sequences are MNHEY and SVGAGI. The V and J ends lost 0 bases and 6 bases respectively, with 12 bases between them. As DNA, the CDR3 is TGTGCCAGCAGTTACTCGAGTCAGGGGATCAATGAGCAGTTCTTC. Its protein is CASSYSSQGINEQFF.

This sequence joins TRBV15 and TRBJ2-4; the match to TRBD1 covers 8 bases. The CDR3 sequence is 17 residues long. Germline V lookup: CDR1 LNHNV, CDR2 YYDKDF (reference sequence). With V trimmed by 3 bases and J by 4 bases, 11 bases remained unmatched. CDR3 region: CATSRVGQERRKNIQYF. The CDR3, as DNA: TGTGCCACCAGCAGGGTGGGACAGGAGAGGAGGAAAAACATTCAGTACTTC.

The V call is TRBV7-6, the J call TRBJ1-4; D is uncertain. V dropped 1 base and J dropped 5 bases, with 11 bases sitting between them. In germline, CDR1 is SGHVS, CDR2 FNYEAQ. This CDR3 has 15 residues. The CDR3 DNA reads as TGTGCCAGCAGCTTAGAGGCACGGCGGAATGAAAAACTGTTTTTT. This encodes CASSLEARRNEKLFF. Based on the CDR3 plus reference TRBV7-6 and TRBJ1-4, the full variable domain is GAGVSQSPRYKVTKRGQDVALRCDPISGHVSLYWYRQALGQGPEFLTYFNYEAQQDKSGLPNDRFSAERPEGSISTLTIQRTEQRDSAMYRCASSLEARRNEKLFFGSGTQLSVL.

The gene calls are TRBV24-1 and TRBJ2-1; TRBD1 matches 8 bases. This CDR3 contains 15 residues. The germline CDR1 and CDR2 sequences are KGHDR and SFDVKD. Losses at the gene ends were 3 bases for V and 0 bases for J; bases not matched to a gene: 0. The CDR3 sequence is CATSDTGGSYNEQFF. The CDR3 coding sequence is TGTGCCACCAGTGATACAGGGGGCTCCTACAATGAGCAGTTCTTC.

The V gene is TRBV7-2, the J gene TRBJ2-3, with 7 nucleotides matching TRBD2. The V segment lost 1 base and the J segment 4 bases; nucleotides outside the gene matches: 5. The CDR3 loop spans 15 amino acids. Germline assignment: CDR1 SGHTA and CDR2 FQGNSA. The chain's CDR3 is CASSLDGGVPDTQYF. Here the CDR3 DNA reads TGTGCCAGCAGCTTAGATGGGGGGGTCCCAGATACGCAGTATTTT.

The chain has TRBV7-2 and TRBJ1-3; D unresolved. Germline-derived CDR1 and CDR2 are SGHTA and FQGNSA. The CDR3 sequence is 13 residues long. The ends were cut back, 2 bases at V and 4 bases at J, with 6 bases in the middle. The DNA for the CDR3 is TGTGCCAGCAGCTTAAACAGAGGAAACACCATATATTTT. It specifies CASSLNRGNTIYF.

This rearrangement joins TRBV28 to TRBJ2-5; TRBD1 aligns across 11 bases. The CDR3 is 16 amino acids. The germline CDR1 and CDR2 sequences are MDHEN and SYDVKM. Trimming took 7 bases from V and 4 from J; bases not matched to a gene: 11. In DNA, the CDR3 is TGTGCCAGCAAGGGCCACGGGACAGGGGGTAGAGAGACCCAGTACTTC. Its protein is CASKGHGTGGRETQYF.

The CDR3: CASSYSIGQAYGYTF. The CDR3 region has the DNA TGTGCCAGCAGTTACTCGATCGGACAGGCCTATGGCTACACCTTC. The chain uses TRBV6-5 and TRBJ1-2, with TRBD1 matching 7 bases. With V trimmed by 0 bases and J by 4 bases, 5 bases remained unmatched. The germline gives CDR1 MNHEY, CDR2 SVGAGI. The CDR3 runs 15 residues.

This chain links TRBV2 with TRBJ1-5; 7 nucleotides match TRBD1. V dropped 7 bases and J dropped 4; count of bases not matched to a gene: 10. CDR1 and CDR2 (germline): SNHLY, FYNNEI. The CDR3 is 15 residues long. This CDR3 is CASTLTGVGNQPQHF. CDR3 nucleotide sequence: TGTGCCAGCACTCTAACAGGGGTCGGGAATCAGCCCCAGCATTTT. The entire variable domain, with the rest obtained from reference TRBV2 and TRBJ1-5, is as follows: EPEVTQTPSHQVTQMGQEVILRCVPISNHLYFYWYRQILGQKVEFLVSFYNNEISEKSEIFDDQFSVERPDGSNFTLKIRSTKLEDSAMYFCASTLTGVGNQPQHFGDGTRLSIL.

This chain uses TRBV28 with TRBJ1-4; no firm D call. Germline values: CDR1 MDHEN, CDR2 SYDVKM. The CDR3 sequence is 14 residues long. V was pared by 1 base and J by 8 bases, with 11 bases between. CDR3 sequence: CASSLFLSGEKLFF. The CDR3 bases are TGTGCCAGCAGTTTATTTTTGAGTGGGGAAAAACTGTTTTTT.

The CDR3 region has the DNA TGCGCCAGCAGATCCCCGGCAGGGGGCTTGACGAACACTGAAGCTTTCTTT. Translation gives CASRSPAGGLTNTEAFF. This chain links TRBV4-1 with TRBJ1-1; 8 nucleotides match TRBD1. The CDR3 loop spans 17 amino acids. Germline trimming cut 6 bases from V and 1 base from J; bases unmatched to any gene: 13. CDR1 and CDR2 from the germline V gene are MGHRA and YSYEKL.

The chain links TRBV7-2 to TRBJ1-5, with TRBD1 matching 8 bases. The trim removed 5 bases at V and 7 bases at J, leaving 4 bases unmatched. This CDR3 has 13 amino acids. Germline-derived CDR1 and CDR2 are SGHTA and FQGNSA. The CDR3 spells CASSKTGEQPQHF. The CDR3 DNA reads TGTGCCAGCAGCAAGACAGGGGAACAGCCCCAGCATTTT. The whole variable domain, remainder taken from reference TRBV7-2 and TRBJ1-5, is GAGVSQSPSNKVTEKGKDVELRCDPISGHTALYWYRQSLGQGLEFLIYFQGNSAPDKSGLPSDRFSAERTGGSVSTLTIQRTQQEDSAVYLCASSKTGEQPQHFGDGTRLSIL.

The gene calls are TRBV7-3 and TRBJ1-2; D is unclear. Germline V gives CDR1 SGHTA, CDR2 FQGTGA. V lost 4 bases and J 4 bases, leaving 10 bases between the germline ends. This CDR3 is 13 amino acids long. The CDR3 loop reads CASSYHQGYGYTF. In DNA, the CDR3 is TGTGCCAGCAGCTACCACCAAGGCTATGGCTACACCTTC.

V usage is TRBV7-2 and J usage is TRBJ2-5; D gene uncertain. Germline CDR1 SGHTA, CDR2 FQGNSA. This CDR3 region has 12 residues. V dropped 1 base and J dropped 1 base, with 1 base sitting between them. The CDR3 sequence is CASSLGQETQYF. The DNA for the CDR3 is TGTGCCAGCAGCTTAGGCCAAGAGACCCAGTACTTC.

V gene TRBV6-5 combines with J gene TRBJ1-1; D perhaps matches TRBD1 (6 bases). Germline CDR1 reads MNHEY; CDR2 reads SVGAGI. The V and J ends lost 0 bases and 11 bases respectively, with 22 bases between them. CDR3 length: 16 residues. The CDR3 DNA sequence: TGTGCCAGCAGTTACTCAATGGACAGCCTGAACATTGGGGCTTTCTTT. This codes for CASSYSMDSLNIGAFF.

The chain combines TRBV5-5 with TRBJ2-7; no firm D call. V lost 4 bases and J lost 9, with 17 bases in between. CDR1 and CDR2 (germline): SGHKS, YYEKEE (reference sequence). The CDR3 runs to 13 residues. The CDR3 nucleotides read TGTGCCAGCAGCCCCGGGCCAGAGTTAGGGCAGTACTTC. Amino acid sequence: CASSPGPELGQYF.